This T cell receptor beta chain was sequenced for a study of monozygotic twins with inflammatory bowel disease. With no T cell sorting beforehand, total RNA was isolated from whole blood. Study-wide results and limits: Compared with healthy twins, IBD patients shared fewer clonotypes with others, especially with disease activity.

Via template switching, UMIs carrying a 6-nucleotide sample barcode were introduced. TCRalpha and TCRbeta cDNA was put through two nested PCRs of approximately 17 and 9 cycles. No DNA is given; TCRdb re-called the 5' RACE reads and lists each CDR3 protein once. The sample data list around 450,000 distinct CDR3 sequences. As for this clonotype: Its target is not known.

From germline, CDR1 is SEHNR and CDR2 FQNEAQ (reference sequence). This CDR3 has 15 residues. This TCR derives from a human donor with ulcerative colitis or Crohn's disease, or a healthy co-twin of an affected twin (not recorded which). The gene calls are TRBV7-9 and TRBJ2-3; TCRdb selects TRBD1, and the lack of DNA leaves this call unchecked. Material: blood. CDR3 residues: CASSLDTGGANTQYF.